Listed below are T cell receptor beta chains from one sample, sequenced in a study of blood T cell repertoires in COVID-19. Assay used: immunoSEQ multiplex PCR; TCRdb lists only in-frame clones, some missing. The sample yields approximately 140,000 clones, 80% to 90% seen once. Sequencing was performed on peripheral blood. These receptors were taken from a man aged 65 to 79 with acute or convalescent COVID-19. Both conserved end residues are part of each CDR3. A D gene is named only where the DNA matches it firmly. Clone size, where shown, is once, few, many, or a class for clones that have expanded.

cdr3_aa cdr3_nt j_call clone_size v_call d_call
CASSFRGEYQETQYF TGTGCCAGCAGCTTCAGGGGCGAGTACCAAGAGACCCAGTACTTC TRBJ2-5 . TRBV7-9 .
CASSPTGEYTPLHF TGTGCCAGCAGTCCGACAGGCGAATATACACCCCTCCACTTT TRBJ1-6 . TRBV27 .
CASSQDRSGVGANVLTF TGTGCCAGCAGCCAAGATCGAAGCGGGGTTGGGGCCAACGTCCTGACTTTC TRBJ2-6 . TRBV3-1/TRBV3-2 TRBD2
CASSLTATPDTIYF TGTGCCAGCAGTTTGACAGCAACACCAGACACCATATATTTT TRBJ1-3 . TRBV27 .
CASSSYGETYEQYF TGTGCCAGCAGCTCCTATGGGGAGACCTACGAGCAGTACTTC TRBJ2-7 . TRBV7-9 .
CASSALVVYGYTF TGTGCCAGCAGTGCCCTGGTAGTATATGGCTACACCTTC TRBJ1-2 once TRBV28 .
CASSNPSGSSYEQYF TGCGCCAGCAGCAATCCTAGCGGGAGCTCCTACGAGCAGTACTTC TRBJ2-7 . TRBV5-1 TRBD2
CASSRQGRQGGTDTQYF TGTGCCAGCTCGCGTCAGGGGAGACAGGGAGGCACAGATACGCAGTATTTT TRBJ2-3 . TRBV18 TRBD1
CASSEWTSDYYEQYF TGTGCCAGCAGTGAATGGACTAGCGATTACTACGAGCAGTACTTC TRBJ2-7 . TRBV6-1 TRBD2
CASSLAPTGGADTQYF TGTGCCAGCAGCTTGGCCCCGACAGGGGGTGCAGATACGCAGTATTTT TRBJ2-3 . TRBV5-4 TRBD1
CATWLTGPLMNEQFF TGTGCCACCTGGTTAACAGGCCCACTGATGAATGAGCAGTTCTTC TRBJ2-1 . TRBV6-5 .
CASSLGSGGITDTQYF TGTGCCAGCAGCTTAGGGAGCGGGGGAATCACAGATACGCAGTATTTT TRBJ2-3 . TRBV11-3 TRBD2
CAISESPGTGYNEQFF TGTGCCATCAGTGAGTCTCCAGGGACAGGATACAATGAGCAGTTCTTC TRBJ2-1 . TRBV10-3 TRBD1
CASSLDSVPSTDTQYF TGCGCCAGCAGCTTGGATAGCGTTCCTAGCACAGATACGCAGTATTTT TRBJ2-3 once TRBV5-1 .
CASSYWGAYEQYF TGTGCCAGCAGTTACTGGGGGGCCTACGAGCAGTACTTC TRBJ2-7 . TRBV6-2/TRBV6-3 .
CASSLVPRGRDTGELFF TGCGCCAGCAGCTTGGTGCCGCGTGGGCGCGACACCGGGGAGCTGTTTTTT TRBJ2-2 . TRBV5-1 .
CASSLNRATGLAFF TGTGCCAGCAGCTTAAATCGAGCCACAGGGCTGGCTTTCTTT TRBJ1-1 . TRBV11-2 .
CASSRGNSPLHF TGTGCCAGCAGTCGGGGGAATTCACCCCTCCACTTT TRBJ1-6 once TRBV27 .
CASSFSGGYNTGELFF TGTGCCAGCAGCTTCTCAGGGGGATATAACACCGGGGAGCTGTTTTTT TRBJ2-2 . TRBV7-2 TRBD1
CASSGELAGGGTQYF TGCGCCAGCAGTGGGGAACTAGCGGGAGGTGGGACCCAGTACTTC TRBJ2-5 . TRBV10-2 TRBD2
CASSYTGAGTGELFF TGTGCCAGCAGCTACACGGGAGCGGGTACCGGGGAGCTGTTTTTT TRBJ2-2 . TRBV7-8 .
CASSLVAGPTEAFF TGTGCCAGCAGCTTAGTGGCTGGGCCCACTGAAGCTTTCTTT TRBJ1-1 . TRBV11-3 .
CASSVVPVTDTQYF TGTGCCAGCAGCGTAGTCCCCGTTACAGATACGCAGTATTTT TRBJ2-3 . TRBV9 .
CASSLSSGPSSYEQYF TGTGCCAGCAGCTTATCAAGCGGGCCCTCCTCCTACGAGCAGTACTTC TRBJ2-7 . TRBV7-9 .
CASSPWTGNTEAFF TGTGCCAGCAGTCCCTGGACAGGGAACACTGAAGCTTTCTTT TRBJ1-1 . TRBV28 TRBD1
CATMPGQGHEQYF TGTGCCACCATGCCGGGACAGGGGCACGAGCAGTACTTC TRBJ2-7 . TRBV24-1 TRBD1
CASSYPYGTGATYEQYF TGTGCCAGCAGTTACCCTTATGGGACAGGGGCAACCTACGAGCAGTACTTC TRBJ2-7 . TRBV6-2/TRBV6-3 TRBD1
CASRNNRGRTEAFF TGCGCCAGCAGAAATAACAGGGGGAGGACTGAAGCTTTCTTT TRBJ1-1 . TRBV10-2 TRBD1
CASSPRGEQYF TGTGCCAGCAGCCCACGGGGCGAGCAGTACTTC TRBJ2-7 few TRBV28 .
CASSPDRVSPLHF TGTGCCAGCAGTCCCGACAGGGTTTCACCCCTCCACTTT TRBJ1-6 . TRBV28 TRBD1
CASSLARGGAGETQYF TGTGCCAGCAGCTTGGCCCGGGGGGGGGCTGGAGAGACCCAGTACTTC TRBJ2-5 . TRBV5-4 TRBD2
CASSDSGGDVQYF TGTGCCAGCAGTGACTCCGGGGGAGACGTGCAGTACTTC TRBJ2-7 . TRBV6-4 .
CASSYPGQGEGYTF TGTGCCAGCAGTTACCCCGGACAGGGTGAGGGCTACACCTTC TRBJ1-2 . TRBV6-6 TRBD1
CASSPGRGGNTIYF TGTGCCAGCAGCCCCGGTAGGGGTGGAAACACCATATATTTT TRBJ1-3 . TRBV5-4 .
CASSGADRNTEAFF TGTGCCAGCAGCGGGGCAGACAGGAACACTGAAGCTTTCTTT TRBJ1-1 . TRBV3-1/TRBV3-2 .
CASSYRTGGADRSNQPQHF TGTGCCAGCAGTTACCGGACAGGGGGCGCAGATAGAAGCAATCAGCCCCAGCATTTT TRBJ1-5 . TRBV6-2/TRBV6-3 TRBD1
CASSTGWGGEKLFF TGTGCCAGCAGTACAGGGTGGGGGGGTGAAAAACTGTTTTTT TRBJ1-4 . TRBV28 .
CATSDTRLAGARQETQYF TGTGCCACCAGTGACACCCGACTAGCGGGAGCGCGCCAAGAGACCCAGTACTTC TRBJ2-5 . TRBV24-1 TRBD2
CASSWDSLYQPQHF TGTGCCAGCAGTTGGGACAGCCTGTATCAGCCCCAGCATTTT TRBJ1-5 . TRBV6-2/TRBV6-3 TRBD1
CASSPAAGWADTQYF TGTGCCAGCAGCCCCGCGGCGGGATGGGCAGATACGCAGTATTTT TRBJ2-3 . TRBV7-8 .
CASSEREGRYNEQFF TGTGCCAGCAGCGAGCGGGAGGGAAGGTACAATGAGCAGTTCTTC TRBJ2-1 . TRBV9 TRBD2
CASSLYRTGIGYEQYF TGTGCCAGCAGCTTATATCGGACAGGGATAGGGTACGAGCAGTACTTC TRBJ2-7 . TRBV7-2 TRBD1
CASSPLRQGSEQYF TGTGCCAGCAGCCCGTTACGCCAGGGCAGCGAGCAGTACTTC TRBJ2-7 few TRBV7-2 .